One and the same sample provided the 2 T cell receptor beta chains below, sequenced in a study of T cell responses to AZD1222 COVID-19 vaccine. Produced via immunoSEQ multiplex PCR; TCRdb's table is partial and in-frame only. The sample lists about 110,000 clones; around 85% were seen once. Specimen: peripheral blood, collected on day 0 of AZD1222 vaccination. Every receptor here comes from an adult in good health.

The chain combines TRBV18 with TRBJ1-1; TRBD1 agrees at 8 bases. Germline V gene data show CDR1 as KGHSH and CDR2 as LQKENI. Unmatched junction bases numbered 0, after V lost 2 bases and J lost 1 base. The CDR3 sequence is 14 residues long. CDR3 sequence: CASSPGTGNTEAFF. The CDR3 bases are TGTGCCAGCTCACCAGGGACAGGGAACACTGAAGCTTTCTTT.

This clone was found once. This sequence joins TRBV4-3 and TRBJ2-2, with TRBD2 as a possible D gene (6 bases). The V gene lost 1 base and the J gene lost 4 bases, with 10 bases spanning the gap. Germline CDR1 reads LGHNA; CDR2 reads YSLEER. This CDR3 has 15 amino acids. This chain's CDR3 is CASSQAISGTGELFF. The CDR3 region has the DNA TGCGCCAGCAGCCAAGCGATTAGCGGCACCGGGGAGCTGTTTTTT.